The 17 T cell receptor beta chains in this list originate from one sample, sequenced in a study of blood T cell repertoires in COVID-19. TCRdb's copy holds only in-frame clones and misses some; the assay was immunoSEQ multiplex PCR. This table has 120,000 to 150,000 clones, about nine tenths appearing once. Sample: peripheral blood. These receptors all stem from a human donor in a cohort sampled during active COVID-19.

This chain uses TRBV4-3 with TRBJ1-2, with D hard to call. The ends were cut back, 1 base at V and 4 bases at J, with 13 bases in the middle. The germline CDR1 and CDR2 sequences are LGHNA and YSLEER. This CDR3 spans 15 amino acids. CDR3 bases: TGCGCCAGCAGCCAAGCTTATTCAGATCTCTATGGCTACACCTTC. Its translation is CASSQAYSDLYGYTF.

In nucleotides, the CDR3 is TGTGCCTGGAGTAAACCGGGACAGGGGATGTACGAGCAGTACTTC. It translates to CAWSKPGQGMYEQYF. The rearrangement joins TRBV30 to TRBJ2-7, with 10 positions matching TRBD1. Germline V gene lookup returns CDR1 GTSNPN and CDR2 SVGIG (reference sequence). This CDR3 is built from 15 residues. Trimming removed 2 bases from V and 4 bases from J; junction bases left unmatched: 8.

The genes are TRBV3-1 (or the pseudogene TRBV3-2) and TRBJ1-2; no definite D call. V was pared by 1 base and J by 2 bases, with 8 bases between. There are 14 residues in the CDR3. Germline-derived CDR1 and CDR2 are LGHDT and YNNKEL (reference sequence). The CDR3 nucleotides read TGTGCCAGCAGCCAAGCCCGGTCAAACTATGGCTACACCTTC. This codes for CASSQARSNYGYTF.

This clone was seen just once. This chain connects TRBV7-2 to TRBJ2-5, with 14 bases matching TRBD2. CDR1 is SGHTA, CDR2 FQGNSA, per germline. The CDR3 is 14 amino acids. Trimming at V came to 6 bases and at J to 8 bases, leaving 5 bases not matched to a gene. The CDR3 DNA reads as TGTGCCAGCAGGACGACTAGCGGGGGGGTTACCCAGTACTTC. Amino acid sequence: CASRTTSGGVTQYF.

In this sample, this clone turned up a few times. The genes are TRBV19 and TRBJ1-2, with D maybe TRBD1 (6 bases). In germline, CDR1 is LNHDA, CDR2 SQIVND (reference sequence). Trimming removed 3 bases from V and 5 bases from J, with 13 bases in between. CDR3 size: 14 residues. In DNA, the CDR3 is TGTGCCAGTAGTATGAGGAAGGACAGTTATGGCTACACCTTC. Its translation is CASSMRKDSYGYTF.

The CDR3 nucleotides read TGTGCCAGCCTACCCCGGGGGAAGGGAGCTAATGAAAAACTGTTTTTT. This codes for CASLPRGKGANEKLFF. The rearrangement joins TRBV7-9 to TRBJ1-4; TRBD1 might be the D (5 bases). The germline gives CDR1 SEHNR, CDR2 FQNEAQ (reference sequence). The CDR3 totals 16 residues. V lost 8 bases and J 3 bases, leaving 19 bases between the germline ends. Full variable domain (outside the CDR3, taken from reference TRBV7-9 and TRBJ1-4): DTGVSQNPRHKITKRGQNVTFRCDPISEHNRLYWYRQTLGQGPEFLTYFQNEAQLEKSRLLSDRFSAERPKGSFSTLEIQRTEQGDSAMYLCASLPRGKGANEKLFFGSGTQLSVL.

The V and J genes are TRBV5-4 and TRBJ1-2; weak D call: TRBD1 (5 bases). Germline V gene lookup returns CDR1 SGHNT and CDR2 YYREEE (reference sequence). The V gene lost 2 bases and the J gene lost 0 bases, with 8 bases spanning the gap. There are 14 residues in the CDR3. The CDR3 DNA follows: TGTGCCAGCAGCTTAACAGGCTCTAACTATGGCTACACCTTC. Its protein is CASSLTGSNYGYTF.

The chain links TRBV6-1 to TRBJ2-7, with D perhaps TRBD1 (5 bases). Trimming took off 3 bases at V and 3 bases at J, with 12 bases between the two ends. The CDR3 is 14 residues long. The germline V gene has CDR1 MNHNS and CDR2 SASEGT. CDR3 amino acids: CASSDRTPFYEQYF. The CDR3 DNA is TGTGCCAGCAGTGACAGGACACCCTTCTACGAGCAGTACTTC.

This clone was picked up one time. V is TRBV27 and J is TRBJ2-5, with a possible D match to TRBD2 (7 bases). Looked up from germline, CDR1 is MNHEY and CDR2 is SMNVEV (reference sequence). V was trimmed by 3 bases and J by 5 bases, leaving 13 bases between them. This CDR3 region has 14 residues. In DNA, the CDR3 is TGTGCCAGCAGTTTTGGGGGGGCGCGGGAGACCCAGTACTTC. Translation: CASSFGGARETQYF.

The rearrangement joins TRBV2 to TRBJ2-1; 9 positions agree with TRBD2. This CDR3 is 14 amino acids long. Per germline, CDR1 SNHLY and CDR2 FYNNEI. V shed 6 bases, J shed 5 bases, and the junction held 5 bases outside the gene matches. Here the CDR3 DNA reads TGTGCCAGCAGCCGACTAGCGGCTAACAATGAGCAGTTCTTC. It yields the protein CASSRLAANNEQFF. The entire variable domain, with the rest obtained from reference TRBV2 and TRBJ2-1, is as follows: EPEVTQTPSHQVTQMGQEVILRCVPISNHLYFYWYRQILGQKVEFLVSFYNNEISEKSEIFDDQFSVERPDGSNFTLKIRSTKLEDSAMYFCASSRLAANNEQFFGPGTRLTVL.

This chain connects TRBV5-1 to TRBJ2-5; 8 nucleotides align to TRBD2. Per germline, CDR1 SGHRS and CDR2 YFSETQ. This CDR3 is 13 amino acids long. The V gene end was trimmed by 4 bases and the J gene end by 5 bases; junction bases not matched to a gene: 4. The CDR3 nucleotides read TGCGCCAGCAGCCCCCGGGGGGGGGAGACCCAGTACTTC. This codes for CASSPRGGETQYF.

The V and J genes are TRBV19 and TRBJ2-7, with D tentatively TRBD1 (6 bases). V lost 9 bases, J lost 2 bases, and 17 bases lay in between. Germline loops: CDR1 LNHDA, CDR2 SQIVND (reference sequence). The CDR3 is made up of 14 amino acids. The CDR3 sequence is CASGPGQNAYEQYF. The DNA for the CDR3 is TGTGCCAGCGGACCGGGACAAAACGCCTACGAGCAGTACTTC.

The V gene is TRBV30, the J gene TRBJ2-3; possible D gene TRBD2, 5 bases. The ends were cut back, 0 bases at V and 9 bases at J, with 10 bases in the middle. The CDR3 runs 12 residues. Germline lookup yields CDR1 GTSNPN and CDR2 SVGIG (reference sequence). CDR3 in DNA: TGTGCCTGGAGTGTTGAACTAGTCACGCAGTATTTT. Residues: CAWSVELVTQYF.

This clone was counted once. V and J are TRBV9 and TRBJ2-1; D unresolved. This CDR3 is 13 amino acids long. V was cut by 3 bases and J by 6 bases, with 10 bases left in between. Germline V gives CDR1 SGDLS, CDR2 YYNGEE. As DNA, the CDR3 is TGTGCCAGCAGCGCCCCAGTGGTCAATGAGCAGTTCTTC. It is translated as CASSAPVVNEQFF.

V usage is TRBV7-3 and J usage is TRBJ1-2; D not certain. Trimming stripped 5 bases from V and 5 bases from J, with 15 bases between. Germline lookup yields CDR1 SGHTA and CDR2 FQGTGA. The CDR3 covers 14 residues. CDR3 amino acids: CASSPGPGRYGYTF. DNA for the CDR3: TGTGCCAGCAGCCCTGGACCCGGGAGGTATGGCTACACCTTC.

V and J are TRBV30 and TRBJ2-2; D perhaps matches TRBD2 (7 bases). Germline V gene sequence: CDR1 GTSNPN, CDR2 SVGIG (reference sequence). Trimming shortened V by 5 bases and J by 7 bases, and 17 bases separated the two germline ends. The CDR3 spans 14 residues. The CDR3 protein is CAWDWGGRGGELFF. CDR3 sequence (DNA): TGTGCCTGGGACTGGGGGGGGCGAGGCGGGGAGCTGTTTTTT.

The genes are TRBV19 and TRBJ1-5; D gene ambiguous. Deletions cut 3 bases from V and 8 bases from J, with 11 bases between. Germline V gives CDR1 LNHDA, CDR2 SQIVND (reference sequence). CDR3 length equals 13 residues. The CDR3 reads CASSIGGWEPQHF. CDR3 DNA sequence: TGTGCCAGTAGTATCGGAGGGTGGGAGCCCCAGCATTTT.